This T cell receptor beta chain derives from a study of T cells in Graves' hyperthyroidism and ophthalmopathy. TCR beta CDR3 regions were amplified from RNA. With the HTBI primer set, the TCR CDR3 went through a first round of RT-PCR. TCRdb fed the multiplex PCR reads into MiXCR, producing one record per CDR3 protein. The table records 500,000 to 650,000 distinct CDR3 sequences, approximately 49% of them present only once. Germline V gives CDR1 SEHNR, CDR2 FQNEAQ (reference sequence). This CDR3 region has 14 residues. V lost 3 bases, J lost 9 bases, and 12 bases lay in between. This chain connects TRBV7-9 to TRBJ1-6, with D possibly TRBD1 on 5 matching bases. The sample consisted of peripheral blood or thyroid tissue (not recorded which). The receptor was derived from an adult woman with Graves' disease, either hyperthyroidism or ophthalmopathy (not recorded which). CDR3 bases: TGTGCCAGCAGCTTTGGGGACGGCGGTTCACCCCTCCACTTT. Protein sequence: CASSFGDGGSPLHF.